The 2 T cell receptor beta chains presented below share a single source sample, sequenced in a study of blood T cells in healthy people across ages. A second about 6 to 11 cycle PCR used barcoded and J-beta primers. TCRdb processed the 5' RACE reads anew with MiXCR; each CDR3 protein has one entry. Among 700,000 to 900,000 distinct CDR3 sequences, roughly 24% were seen once, and the ten largest hold approximately 2.9%. The same data also went into a second study, on T cells of mothers and their children.

Material: blood. These receptors were collected from a boy aged 5-17 years in good health.

The gene calls are TRBV6-5 and TRBJ1-1; 7 nucleotides line up with TRBD1. With 10 bases clipped from V and 0 bases from J, the junction kept 11 bases outside the gene matches. The length of the CDR3 is 15 residues. Germline V gives CDR1 MNHEY, CDR2 SVGAGI. DNA of the CDR3: TGTGCCAACAGCCGGACAGGCACCTTGAACACTGAAGCTTTCTTT. This translates into CANSRTGTLNTEAFF.

A few counts support this clonotype. The rearrangement links TRBV6-4 to TRBJ2-4; D is undetermined. Germline V gene sequence: CDR1 MRHNA, CDR2 SNTAGT. Trimming cost V 6 bases and J 0 bases, with 12 bases left between them. The CDR3 covers 15 residues. CDR3 in amino acids: CASSVTQLAKNIQYF. In DNA, the CDR3 is TGTGCCAGCAGCGTCACACAACTAGCCAAAAACATTCAGTACTTC.